The 15 T cell receptor beta chains presented below share a single source sample, sequenced in a study of radiotherapy plus CTLA-4 blockade in lung cancer. Generated by immunoSEQ multiplex PCR, the TCRdb table keeps only in-frame clones and is missing some. This table has 30,000 to 45,000 clones, about 73% appearing once. The sequencing used peripheral blood, collected from a patient treated with radiotherapy plus ipilimumab. The source is a human donor with non-small cell lung cancer who had stable disease on radiotherapy plus ipilimumab.

This clone was seen just once. The V call is TRBV7-2, the J call TRBJ2-2; 11 bases map to TRBD1. This CDR3 comprises 15 residues. V lost 2 bases to trimming and J lost 6 bases; unmatched junction nucleotides: 2. Germline CDR1 is SGHTA and CDR2 is FQGNSA. The CDR3 DNA sequence: TGTGCCAGCAGCTTAAAGGGACAGGGGGCCGGGGAGCTGTTTTTT. Its protein is CASSLKGQGAGELFF.

This chain joins TRBV6-1 and TRBJ1-4; tentative D call: TRBD1 (6 bases). The germline V gene has CDR1 MNHNS and CDR2 SASEGT. V lost 6 bases to trimming and J lost 3 bases, with 14 bases between them. The CDR3 has 15 amino acids. CDR3 in amino acids: CASRQQGNANEKLFF. DNA for the CDR3: TGTGCCAGCAGGCAACAGGGAAACGCTAATGAAAAACTGTTTTTT.

In regard to this clone: Other nucleotide sequences in the sample specify the same CDR3. The chain recombines TRBV29-1 with TRBJ1-5, with D unresolved. V lost 4 bases and J 4 bases, leaving 8 bases between the germline ends. The CDR3 consists of 12 residues. The germline CDR1 and CDR2 sequences are SQVTM and ANQGSEA. CDR3 DNA sequence: TGCAGCGTTGGGCATGGGAATCAGCCCCAGCATTTT. Protein: CSVGHGNQPQHF.

The chain employs TRBV5-1 and TRBJ1-1; D unclear. Germline lookup yields CDR1 SGHRS and CDR2 YFSETQ. V lost 7 bases, J lost 1 base, and 14 bases lay in between. This CDR3 has 14 residues. The DNA for the CDR3 is TGCGCCAGCGGCCGCGCCGACGGGAACACTGAAGCTTTCTTT. It encodes CASGRADGNTEAFF.

Regarding this clone: Mismatch with germline at one junction end may stem from a read error. The gene calls are TRBV14 and TRBJ1-2; D remains ambiguous. The CDR3 sequence is 17 residues long. CDR1 and CDR2 from the germline V gene are SGHDN and FVKESK. The CDR3 DNA reads as TGTGCCAGCAGCCAACCTTTGGTCGGAAGTTTCGACTATGGCTACACTTTC. This sequence encodes CASSQPLVGSFDYGYTF.

The chain couples TRBV5-1 to TRBJ1-2; possible D gene TRBD1, 5 bases. This CDR3 spans 14 amino acids. V gave up 3 bases and J gave up 0 bases, with 9 bases separating them. The germline CDR1 and CDR2 sequences are SGHRS and YFSETQ. The CDR3: CASSSDIPNYGYTF. In nucleotides, the CDR3 is TGCGCCAGCAGCTCGGACATCCCTAACTATGGCTACACCTTC.

The rearrangement joins TRBV14 to TRBJ1-5, with D unclear. Trimming removed 1 base at V and 11 bases at J, with 12 bases between. The CDR3 length is 13 residues. Germline assignment: CDR1 SGHDN and CDR2 FVKESK. The CDR3 reads CASSQAHGWAQHF. The CDR3 DNA reads as TGTGCCAGCAGCCAAGCTCATGGTTGGGCCCAGCATTTT.

The V and J genes are TRBV27 and TRBJ2-5, with 8 nucleotides matching TRBD2. V lost 6 bases, J lost 5 bases, and 8 bases stayed unmatched. CDR1 is MNHEY, CDR2 SMNVEV, per germline (reference sequence). The CDR3 totals 14 residues. The CDR3 nucleotides read TGTGCCAGCAGCCATAGCGGGGAGGTTGAGACCCAGTACTTC. The encoded protein is CASSHSGEVETQYF.

This sequence joins TRBV25-1 and TRBJ1-2; 8 nucleotides align to TRBD1. The V and J ends lost 0 bases and 8 bases, in that order; junction bases with no gene match: 8. Per the germline V gene, CDR1 is MGHDK and CDR2 is SYGVNS. The CDR3 consists of 15 residues. This CDR3 is CASSEYIQGAAGYTF. CDR3 nucleotide sequence: TGTGCCAGCAGTGAATATATCCAGGGGGCTGCCGGCTACACCTTC.

This clone was seen a few times. V is TRBV9 and J is TRBJ1-3; no firm D call. The germline CDR1 and CDR2 sequences are SGDLS and YYNGEE. The CDR3 totals 19 residues. Trimming left V 0 bases short and J 0 bases short, with 19 bases between. The CDR3 here is CASSVAPARFTDSGNTIYF. For the CDR3, the DNA is TGTGCCAGCAGCGTAGCCCCCGCCCGATTCACGGACTCTGGAAACACCATATATTTT.

The rearrangement joins TRBV19 to TRBJ1-4; D not resolved. Trimming cost V 9 bases and J 0 bases, with 8 bases left between them. This CDR3 is built from 13 residues. Germline CDR1 reads LNHDA; CDR2 reads SQIVND (reference sequence). In nucleotides, the CDR3 is TGTGCCAGCTGCCCTGCAACTAATGAAAAACTGTTTTTT. As protein: CASCPATNEKLFF.

The V gene is TRBV6-5, the J gene TRBJ1-1; D ambiguous. V shed 2 bases and J shed 11 bases, with 15 bases lying between them. Germline V CDR1 and CDR2: MNHEY, SVGAGI. The CDR3 has 13 residues. CDR3 nucleotide sequence: TGTGCCAGCAGTTACCAACCTGAAACGGGGGCTTTCTTT. This codes for CASSYQPETGAFF.

The chain has TRBV2 and TRBJ1-3; D not certain. This CDR3 comprises 14 residues. CDR1 SNHLY and CDR2 FYNNEI come from the germline V gene. Deletions cut 6 bases from V and 2 bases from J, with 11 bases between. The chain's CDR3 is CASSFQAPGNTIYF. CDR3 nucleotides: TGTGCCAGCAGCTTCCAGGCGCCTGGAAACACCATATATTTT.

This clone was recorded only once. The V and J genes are TRBV6-5 and TRBJ1-2; tentative D call: TRBD1 (5 bases). V was shortened by 8 bases and J by 2 bases, with 18 bases between the two germline ends. Germline values: CDR1 MNHEY, CDR2 SVGAGI. The CDR3 contains 15 residues. CDR3 in amino acids: CASGSRGRGNYGYTF. CDR3 DNA sequence: TGTGCCAGCGGCTCCCGGGGCCGTGGAAACTATGGCTACACCTTC.

This clone was seen more than once but under ten times. In DNA, the CDR3 is TGTGCCAGCAGCTTGGATCAGGGGCGGAACACCATATATTTT. The encoded protein is CASSLDQGRNTIYF. The rearrangement uses TRBV5-4 and TRBJ1-3; perhaps TRBD1 as D (6 bases). V gave up 0 bases and J gave up 7 bases, with 11 bases separating them. The CDR3 is 14 residues long. The germline V gene has CDR1 SGHNT and CDR2 YYREEE (reference sequence).